This T cell receptor beta chain emerged from a study of blood T cell repertoires in COVID-19. Study information: Samples came from the United States, Italy and Spain, spanning acute and convalescent COVID-19.

How the authors handled the data: Amplification with reference gene primers provided the estimates of nucleated cell counts. Generated by immunoSEQ multiplex PCR, the TCRdb table keeps only in-frame clones and is missing some. V, J and clone size are taken as reported in that table, and D and trimming were inferred from the DNA itself. The sample includes about 56,000 clones, 70% to 90% of them seen just once. The clonotype comes from a human donor in a cohort sampled during active COVID-19. Input material: peripheral blood.

This CDR3 is CASSLGQAEETQYF. As DNA, the CDR3 is TGCGCCAGCAGCTTGGGGCAGGCCGAAGAGACCCAGTACTTC. The rearrangement links TRBV5-1 to TRBJ2-5; unclear D gene. Trimming removed 0 bases at V and 3 bases at J, with 9 bases between. This CDR3 has 14 residues. CDR1 SGHRS and CDR2 YFSETQ come from the germline V gene.